A selection of T cell receptor beta chains follows, all from one sample in a study of blood T cell repertoires in COVID-19. Assay used: immunoSEQ multiplex PCR; TCRdb lists only in-frame clones, some missing. The sample yields tens of thousands of clones, 75% to 95% seen once. The sequencing sample was made of peripheral blood. All receptors come from a human donor with active COVID-19. The donor label of this sample is uncertain. Each CDR3 is given with its conserved first and last residue. Clone size is not always given. Where it is, it says once, few, many or a class for expanded clones.

v_call	j_call	clone_size	cdr3_aa
TRBV7-2	TRBJ1-2	-	CASSLGGAGGSRYTF
TRBV6-6	TRBJ2-1	-	CASSPLAGGLVSSYNEQFF
TRBV6-1	TRBJ2-5	-	CASSEERAGGVQETQYF
TRBV7-9	TRBJ1-2	-	CASSLDIGAYYGYTF
TRBV4-3	TRBJ1-4	-	CASSRTLGGREKLFF
TRBV2	TRBJ1-6	few	CASRGNEGNSPLHF
TRBV2	TRBJ1-6	-	CASRGGEDSPLHF
TRBV14	TRBJ1-6	-	CASSQDTGVGSPLHF
TRBV2	TRBJ2-1	-	CASSEARVNEQFF
TRBV4-3	TRBJ2-7	-	CASSPSTGGEQYF
TRBV5-1	TRBJ1-5	-	CASSLESFNQPQHF
TRBV24-1	TRBJ1-2	-	CATSVWAGGNYGYTF
TRBV25-1	TRBJ2-7	-	CASSGRFYEQYF
TRBV5-4	TRBJ2-2	-	CAAGTGGAVNTGELFF
TRBV2	TRBJ2-5	-	CASSQGFQYF
TRBV7-2	TRBJ1-6	-	CASTPPGQGSSPLHF
TRBV9	TRBJ2-1	-	CASSVSRGAYNEQFF
TRBV19	TRBJ1-1	-	CASIPGYGQGIGNTEAFF
TRBV2	TRBJ2-7	-	CASSGRSGGARSYEQYF
TRBV6-6	TRBJ1-2	-	CASSTGQAYGYTF
TRBV25-1	TRBJ2-1	-	CASSGARGAIGSEQFF
TRBV10-1	TRBJ2-3	-	CASSGVQGATDTQYF
TRBV25-1	TRBJ2-3	-	CASKQGGLEADTQYF
TRBV28	TRBJ2-1	-	CASSAGHEGGRYEQFF
TRBV11-2	TRBJ2-5	-	CASSPGTSGGAWETQYF
TRBV21-1	TRBJ1-2	-	CASSKARNRARGYTF
TRBV6-1	TRBJ1-6	-	CASSDQPGPLSSPLHF
TRBV27	TRBJ2-2	once	CASSLGGQGYTGELFF
TRBV6-5	TRBJ1-6	-	CASSYLEQGIFSPLHF